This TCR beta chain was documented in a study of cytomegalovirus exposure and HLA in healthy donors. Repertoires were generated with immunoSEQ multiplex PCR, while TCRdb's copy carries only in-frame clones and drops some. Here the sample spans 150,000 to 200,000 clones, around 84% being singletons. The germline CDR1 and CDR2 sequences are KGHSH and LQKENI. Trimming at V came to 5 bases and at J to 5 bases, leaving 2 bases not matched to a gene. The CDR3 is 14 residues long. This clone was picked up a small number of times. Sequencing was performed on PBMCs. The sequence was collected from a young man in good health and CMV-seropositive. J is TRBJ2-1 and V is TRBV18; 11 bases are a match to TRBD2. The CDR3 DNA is TGTGCCAGCTCAGATAGCGGGAGGGACAATGAGCAGTTCTTC. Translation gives CASSDSGRDNEQFF. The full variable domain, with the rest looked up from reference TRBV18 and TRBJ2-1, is NAGVMQNPRHLVRRRGQEARLRCSPMKGHSHVYWYRQLPEEGLKFMVYLQKENIIDESGMPKERFSAEFPKEGPSILRIQQVVRGDSAAYFCASSDSGRDNEQFFGPGTRLTVL.